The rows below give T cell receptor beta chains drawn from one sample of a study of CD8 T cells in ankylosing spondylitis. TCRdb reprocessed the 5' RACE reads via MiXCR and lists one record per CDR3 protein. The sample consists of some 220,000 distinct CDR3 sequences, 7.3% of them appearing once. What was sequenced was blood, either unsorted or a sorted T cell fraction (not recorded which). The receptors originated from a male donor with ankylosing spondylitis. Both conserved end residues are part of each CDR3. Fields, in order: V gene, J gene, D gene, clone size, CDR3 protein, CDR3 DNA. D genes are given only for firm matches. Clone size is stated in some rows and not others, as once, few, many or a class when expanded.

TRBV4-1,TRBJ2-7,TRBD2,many,CASRELAGAYEQYF,TGCGCCAGCAGAGAGCTAGCGGGAGCCTACGAGCAGTACTTC
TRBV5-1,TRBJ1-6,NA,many,CASSLEGGGDNSPLHF,TGCGCCAGCAGCTTGGAGGGAGGGGGAGATAATTCACCCCTCCACTTT
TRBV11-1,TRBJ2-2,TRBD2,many,CASSHRPGLAGAPNTGELFF,TGTGCCAGCAGCCACAGACCCGGACTAGCGGGCGCTCCGAACACCGGGGAGCTGTTTTTT
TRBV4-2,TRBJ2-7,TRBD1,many,CASSSSGQGVYEQYF,TGTGCCAGCAGCTCTTCGGGACAGGGAGTATACGAGCAGTACTTC
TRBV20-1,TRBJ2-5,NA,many,CSARNPGPQETQYF,TGCAGTGCTAGAAACCCGGGGCCTCAAGAGACCCAGTACTTC
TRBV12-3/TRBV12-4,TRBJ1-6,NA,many,CASSLRGPYNSPLHF,TGTGCCAGCAGTTTGCGGGGACCATATAATTCACCCCTCCACTTT
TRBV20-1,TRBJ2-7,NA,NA,CSATGLLLREQYF,TGCAGTGCGACAGGACTACTTCTGAGGGAGCAGTACTTC
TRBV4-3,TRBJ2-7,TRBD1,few,CASSQDPRTGGYEQYF,TGCGCCAGCAGCCAAGATCCTCGGACAGGGGGATACGAGCAGTACTTC
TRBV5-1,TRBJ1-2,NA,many,CASSMNGPDGYTF,TGCGCCAGCAGCATGAATGGTCCCGATGGCTACACCTTC
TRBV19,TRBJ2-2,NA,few,CASSRGPNTGELFF,TGTGCCAGTAGTAGGGGTCCGAACACCGGGGAGCTGTTTTTT
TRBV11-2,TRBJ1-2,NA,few,CASSLEPFSRSGYTF,TGTGCCAGCAGCTTAGAACCCTTTAGCAGGAGTGGCTACACCTTC
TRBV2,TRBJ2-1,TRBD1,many,CASSERGQGPYNEQFF,TGTGCCAGCAGTGAAAGGGGACAGGGTCCCTACAATGAGCAGTTCTTC
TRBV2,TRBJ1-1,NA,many,CASSDFFNGGLMNTEAFF,TGTGCCAGCAGTGACTTTTTTAACGGGGGGCTTATGAACACTGAAGCTTTCTTT
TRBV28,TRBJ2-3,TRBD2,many,CASSLLGLAGAADTQYF,TGTGCCAGCAGTTTACTGGGACTAGCGGGTGCCGCGGATACGCAGTATTTT
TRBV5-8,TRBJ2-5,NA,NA,CASSLEVERRRETQYF,TGTGCCAGCAGCTTGGAGGTGGAGAGGAGGCGGGAGACCCAGTACTTC
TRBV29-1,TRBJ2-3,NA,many,CSVEGETPQDTQYF,TGCAGCGTTGAAGGGGAGACTCCCCAAGATACGCAGTATTTT
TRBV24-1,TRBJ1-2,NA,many,CATSETGTNYGYTF,TGTGCCACCAGTGAAACCGGGACTAACTATGGCTACACCTTC
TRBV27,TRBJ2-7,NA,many,CASSFGLKNEQYF,TGTGCCAGCAGTTTCGGACTAAAGAACGAGCAGTACTTC
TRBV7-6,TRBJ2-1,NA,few,CASSLRRGEQFF,TGTGCCAGCAGCTTGCGAAGGGGTGAGCAGTTCTTC
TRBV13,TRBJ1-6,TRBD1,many,CASSSGQGTPLHF,TGTGCCAGCAGCTCGGGACAGGGGACACCCCTCCACTTT
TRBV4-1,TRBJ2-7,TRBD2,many,CASSQVRGEGEFHYEQYF,TGCGCCAGCAGCCAAGTGCGGGGGGAGGGAGAATTTCACTACGAGCAGTACTTC
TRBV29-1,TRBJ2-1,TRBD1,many,CSVVAGGVNNEQFF,TGCAGCGTTGTTGCAGGGGGTGTGAACAATGAGCAGTTCTTC
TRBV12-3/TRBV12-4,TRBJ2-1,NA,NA,CASSTPGSSYNEQFF,TGTGCCAGCAGCACCCCGGGGAGCTCCTACAATGAGCAGTTCTTC
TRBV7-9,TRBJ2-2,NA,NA,CASSFTPGELFF,TGTGCCAGCAGCTTCACTCCGGGGGAGCTGTTTTTT
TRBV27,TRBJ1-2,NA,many,CASSFGHRSGYGYTF,TGTGCCAGCAGTTTTGGACACCGGAGCGGCTATGGCTACACCTTC
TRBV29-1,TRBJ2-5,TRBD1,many,CSVPEGFDRVSLETQYF,TGCAGCGTTCCTGAGGGTTTTGACAGGGTCTCCCTAGAGACCCAGTACTTC
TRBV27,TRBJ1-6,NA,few,CASGDHGQTNSPLHF,TGTGCCAGCGGGGACCACGGACAGACGAATTCACCCCTCCACTTT
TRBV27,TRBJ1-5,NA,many,CASSLLRGIQPQHF,TGTGCCAGCAGTTTATTAAGGGGGATTCAGCCCCAGCATTTT
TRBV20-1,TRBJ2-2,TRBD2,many,CSASGVAGGRNTGELFF,TGCAGTGCTAGTGGGGTAGCGGGAGGAAGGAACACCGGGGAGCTGTTTTTT
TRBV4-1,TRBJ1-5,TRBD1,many,CASSQLDRRRQPQHF,TGCGCCAGCAGCCAATTGGACAGGAGAAGACAGCCCCAGCATTTT
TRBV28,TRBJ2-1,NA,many,CASSLYNVNNEQFF,TGTGCCAGCAGTTTATACAATGTGAACAATGAGCAGTTCTTC
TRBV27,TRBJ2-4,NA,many,CASSPAPQDPWAKNIQYF,TGTGCCAGCAGTCCAGCACCTCAGGACCCTTGGGCCAAAAACATTCAGTACTTC
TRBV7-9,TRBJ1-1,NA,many,CASSLISEAFF,TGTGCCAGCAGCTTAATAAGTGAAGCTTTCTTT
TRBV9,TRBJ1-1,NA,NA,CPSSVDLGKNTEAFF,TGTCCCAGCAGCGTAGATCTGGGAAAGAACACTGAAGCTTTCTTT
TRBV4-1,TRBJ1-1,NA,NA,CASSQEGWGRNEAFF,TGCGCCAGCAGCCAAGAAGGTTGGGGGCGCAATGAAGCTTTCTTT
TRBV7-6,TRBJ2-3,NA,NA,CAISPSWGAGTSSTDTQYF,TGTGCCATCAGTCCATCGTGGGGCGCCGGGACTTCTAGCACAGATACGCAGTATTTT
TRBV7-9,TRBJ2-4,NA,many,CASSLDLEMHIQYF,TGTGCCAGCAGCTTAGACCTAGAAATGCACATTCAGTACTTC
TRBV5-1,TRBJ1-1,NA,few,CAITPPLTGPGTEAFF,TGCGCCATCACCCCCCCTTTGACAGGACCGGGGACTGAAGCTTTCTTT
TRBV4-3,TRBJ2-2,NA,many,CASSQVPGGELFF,TGCGCCAGCAGCCAAGTCCCCGGGGGGGAGCTGTTTTTT
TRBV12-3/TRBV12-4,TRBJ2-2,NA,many,CASSSAGQANTGELFF,TGTGCCAGCAGTTCGGCGGGACAAGCGAACACCGGGGAGCTGTTTTTT
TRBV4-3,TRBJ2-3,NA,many,CASSQDGTLSVDTQYF,TGCGCCAGCAGCCAAGATGGGACCCTAAGCGTGGATACGCAGTATTTT